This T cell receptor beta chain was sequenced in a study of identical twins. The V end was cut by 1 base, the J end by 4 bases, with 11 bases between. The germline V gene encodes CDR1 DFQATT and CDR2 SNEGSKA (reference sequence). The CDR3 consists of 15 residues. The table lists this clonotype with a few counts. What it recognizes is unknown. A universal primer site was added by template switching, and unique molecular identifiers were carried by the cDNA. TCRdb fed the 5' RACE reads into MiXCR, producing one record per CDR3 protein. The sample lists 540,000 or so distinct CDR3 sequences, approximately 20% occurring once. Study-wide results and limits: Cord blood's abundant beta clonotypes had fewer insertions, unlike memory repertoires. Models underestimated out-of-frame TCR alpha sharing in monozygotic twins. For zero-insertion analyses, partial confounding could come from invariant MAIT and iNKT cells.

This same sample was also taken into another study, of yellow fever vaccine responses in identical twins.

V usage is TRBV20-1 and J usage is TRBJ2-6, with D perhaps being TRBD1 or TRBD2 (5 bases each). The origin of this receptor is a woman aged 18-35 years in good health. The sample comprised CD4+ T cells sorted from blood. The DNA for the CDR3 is TGCAGTGCTAGAGGAGGGGCGAGAGGGGCCAACGTCCTGACTTTC. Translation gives CSARGGARGANVLTF.